The following is a T cell receptor beta chain sequence with its context. The junction and the germline gene differ at one end; a read error may be behind it. This entry comes from a study of cytomegalovirus exposure and HLA in healthy donors. When sampled, the donors appeared nominally healthy, though they likely had unrecorded immune exposures. Both 60 Vbeta primers and 13 Jbeta primers went into the PCR. The repertoire was sequenced with immunoSEQ multiplex PCR; TCRdb's copy has only in-frame clones and lacks some. The sample records tens of thousands of clones, 50% to 70% being singletons. CDR1 SSHAT and CDR2 FNYEAQ come from the germline V gene (reference sequence). The CDR3 runs 13 residues.

This TCR came from a human donor in good health. This chain uses TRBV7-7 with TRBJ2-7, with unresolved D. Sequencing was done on a sample of PBMCs. The CDR3 bases are TGTGCTAGCAGCTCCCCAGGATCCTACGAGCAGTACTTC. Translated: CASSSPGSYEQYF.